These T cell receptor beta chains were read from a single sample in a study of T-cell memory formation after mild COVID-19. Each CDR3 protein is one row after TCRdb ran MiXCR on the 5' RACE reads. The sample records 580,000 or so distinct CDR3 sequences, 15% to 20% being singletons. The sequencing input was PBMCs or a T cell subset sorted from them (not recorded which). The receptors were sampled from an adult woman who had mild COVID-19 (a few samples of this study predate the infection). Cell type and time point are not known. Each CDR3 is given with its conserved first and last residue. Each record gives: clone size, D gene, J gene, V gene, CDR3 protein, CDR3 DNA. The D gene is left open where the match is weak. Size is omitted from some rows. Given values are once, few, many or a class for expanded clones.

>many|TRBD1|TRBJ2-7|TRBV7-9
CASSSPGQGKDGSYEQYF
TGTGCCAGCAGCTCGCCGGGACAGGGTAAAGATGGCTCATACGAGCAGTACTTC
>-|TRBD1|TRBJ2-1|TRBV2
CASRPTGSPSYNEQFF
TGTGCCAGCAGGCCGACAGGGAGCCCCTCCTACAATGAGCAGTTCTTC
>-|TRBD2|TRBJ2-7|TRBV20-1
CSADVLAGGEQYF
TGCAGTGCCGACGTATTAGCGGGAGGCGAGCAGTACTTC
>few|-|TRBJ1-1|TRBV12-3/TRBV12-4
CASSSRTPRAEAFF
TGTGCCAGCAGTTCGCGGACACCTCGGGCTGAAGCTTTCTTT
>many|TRBD1|TRBJ1-2|TRBV29-1
CSVSTGTGLYGYTF
TGCAGCGTTTCTACCGGGACAGGGCTCTATGGCTACACCTTC
>-|-|TRBJ2-7|TRBV7-9
CASTPLNGYEQYF
TGTGCCAGCACCCCCCTTAACGGATACGAGCAGTACTTC
>-|-|TRBJ2-3|TRBV14
CASSQGKGSGTDTQYF
TGTGCCAGCAGCCAGGGGAAGGGATCGGGCACAGATACGCAGTATTTT
>-|TRBD1|TRBJ1-2|TRBV2
CASRDIGTGERGYTF
TGTGCCAGCAGGGATATCGGGACAGGGGAGCGCGGCTACACCTTC
>-|-|TRBJ2-3|TRBV13
CASSFRGSALSTDTQYF
TGTGCCAGCAGCTTTAGAGGCAGTGCACTTAGCACAGATACGCAGTATTTT
>few|-|TRBJ2-3|TRBV5-4
CASNSWARGRGGPDTQYF
TGTGCCAGCAACAGCTGGGCAAGGGGCCGGGGTGGCCCAGATACGCAGTATTTT
>few|-|TRBJ1-5|TRBV23-1
CASSQSKGYANQPQHF
TGCGCCAGCAGTCAATCGAAAGGGTACGCCAATCAGCCCCAGCATTTT
>-|-|TRBJ1-2|TRBV7-9
CASSAGGSRGFYGYTF
TGTGCCAGCAGCGCTGGGGGCTCGCGAGGGTTTTATGGCTACACCTTC
>few|-|TRBJ2-1|TRBV9
CASSSGLGSFSYNEQFF
TGTGCCAGCAGCTCTGGGTTGGGATCCTTTTCCTACAATGAGCAGTTCTTC
>-|-|TRBJ1-1|TRBV7-3
CASSLTGGPEAFF
TGTGCCAGCAGCTTAACGGGGGGGCCTGAAGCTTTCTTT
>few|-|TRBJ1-2|TRBV6-5
CASSIRGYGYTF
TGTGCCAGCAGCATCAGGGGCTATGGCTACACCTTC
>-|TRBD2|TRBJ2-1|TRBV24-1
CATSDPSFTSGRENEQFF
TGTGCCACCAGTGACCCTTCATTTACTAGCGGGAGGGAGAATGAGCAGTTCTTC
>-|-|TRBJ1-1|TRBV20-1
CSARGGLFEAFF
TGCAGTGCTAGAGGCGGACTTTTCGAAGCTTTCTTT
>-|TRBD2|TRBJ2-3|TRBV12-3/TRBV12-4
CASSLNLAGPSTDTQYF
TGTGCCAGCAGTTTAAACCTAGCGGGACCCAGCACAGATACGCAGTATTTT
>few|TRBD1|TRBJ2-2|TRBV12-3/TRBV12-4
CASRSGTGNTGELFF
TGTGCCAGCAGGTCCGGGACAGGGAACACCGGGGAGCTGTTTTTT
>-|TRBD2|TRBJ2-7|TRBV6-5
CASSPGTSGPGGQYF
TGTGCCAGCAGCCCCGGGACTAGCGGCCCTGGAGGGCAGTACTTC
>-|TRBD1|TRBJ1-5|TRBV12-3/TRBV12-4
CASSLSRGLSNQPQHF
TGTGCCAGCAGCCTGTCCAGGGGGCTAAGCAATCAGCCCCAGCATTTT
>many|-|TRBJ2-3|TRBV9
CASSVELRSTDTQYF
TGTGCCAGCAGCGTAGAATTAAGGAGCACAGATACGCAGTATTTT
>-|-|TRBJ2-5|TRBV29-1
CSVEGGEQETQYF
TGCAGCGTTGAAGGCGGGGAACAAGAGACCCAGTACTTC
>-|-|TRBJ2-3|TRBV20-1
CSARMRQGWGGYTDTQYF
TGCAGTGCTAGAATGAGGCAGGGCTGGGGGGGCTACACAGATACGCAGTATTTT
>-|-|TRBJ2-5|TRBV20-1
CSAPSGSRVLETQYF
TGCAGTGCCCCCTCGGGCAGCCGTGTGCTGGAGACCCAGTACTTC
>few|TRBD2|TRBJ2-5|TRBV12-3/TRBV12-4
CASSALAGIETQYF
TGTGCCAGCAGTGCACTAGCGGGGATAGAGACCCAGTACTTC
>-|TRBD1|TRBJ2-7|TRBV20-1
CSAHDRGLYEQYF
TGCAGTGCCCACGACAGGGGGCTTTACGAGCAGTACTTC
>few|-|TRBJ1-2|TRBV12-3/TRBV12-4
CASSSHNRDLYGYTF
TGTGCCAGCAGTTCACACAACAGGGACCTCTATGGCTACACCTTC
>-|-|TRBJ2-3|TRBV6-2/TRBV6-3
CASSLQWSTDTQYF
TGTGCCAGCAGTCTACAATGGAGCACAGATACGCAGTATTTT
>many|-|TRBJ2-7|TRBV20-1
CSAREVREQYF
TGCAGTGCTAGAGAGGTCCGGGAGCAGTACTTC
>-|-|TRBJ1-1|TRBV7-2
CASSEGMNTEAFF
TGTGCCAGCAGTGAGGGGATGAACACTGAAGCTTTCTTT
>-|TRBD2|TRBJ2-7|TRBV5-6
CASSLTGREIYEQYF
TGTGCCAGCAGCCTTACCGGGCGGGAGATCTACGAGCAGTACTTC
>many|TRBD2|TRBJ2-2|TRBV7-2
CASSLGSGTSGTGELFF
TGTGCCAGCAGCTTAGGGTCGGGGACTAGCGGGACCGGGGAGCTGTTTTTT
>-|-|TRBJ2-7|TRBV6-5
CASSKDRDPRPYEQYF
TGTGCCAGCAGTAAGGATCGGGACCCCCGACCCTACGAGCAGTACTTC
>-|TRBD2|TRBJ2-7|TRBV12-3/TRBV12-4
CASSPSSWGLAESEQYF
TGTGCCAGCAGTCCCTCGTCATGGGGACTAGCGGAAAGCGAGCAGTACTTC
>few|-|TRBJ2-7|TRBV20-1
CSATRRGEAYEQYF
TGCAGTGCTACGCGAAGGGGGGAAGCCTACGAGCAGTACTTC
>-|TRBD1|TRBJ2-5|TRBV24-1
CATSDPRQGHQETQYF
TGTGCCACCAGTGACCCTAGACAGGGGCACCAAGAGACCCAGTACTTC
>-|-|TRBJ2-7|TRBV12-3/TRBV12-4
CASKLQVDAYEQYF
TGTGCCAGCAAACTCCAGGTTGACGCCTACGAGCAGTACTTC
>few|-|TRBJ2-3|TRBV7-8
CASSSIATDTQYF
TGTGCCAGCAGCTCCATTGCGACAGATACGCAGTATTTT
>-|TRBD1|TRBJ2-5|TRBV3-1
CASSQVYRGGETQYF
TGTGCCAGCAGCCAAGTCTACAGGGGTGGGGAGACCCAGTACTTC
>-|TRBD2|TRBJ2-7|TRBV7-6
CASSQRGGSYEQYF
TGTGCCAGCAGCCAACGGGGGGGCTCCTACGAGCAGTACTTC
>few|-|TRBJ1-5|TRBV3-1
CASSQAFMAGRQPQHF
TGTGCCAGCAGCCAAGCCTTCATGGCAGGGCGGCAGCCCCAGCATTTT
>-|-|TRBJ2-3|TRBV7-2
CASSFPTQYF
TGTGCCAGCAGCTTCCCTACGCAGTATTTT
>few|TRBD1|TRBJ1-4|TRBV11-3
CASATGTENEKLFF
TGTGCCAGCGCCACCGGGACAGAGAATGAAAAACTGTTTTTT
>-|-|TRBJ1-5|TRBV14
CASSQDPTGRNQPQHF
TGTGCCAGCAGCCAAGATCCGACAGGCCGGAATCAGCCCCAGCATTTT
>few|TRBD2|TRBJ2-3|TRBV12-3/TRBV12-4
CASSLAGVYTDTQYF
TGTGCCAGCAGCTTAGCGGGGGTCTACACAGATACGCAGTATTTT
>many|TRBD1|TRBJ2-1|TRBV5-8
CASSDAPGQGWEQFF
TGTGCCAGCAGCGACGCCCCCGGACAGGGATGGGAGCAGTTCTTC
>-|-|TRBJ1-5|TRBV12-3/TRBV12-4
CASSSQGSGNQPQHF
TGTGCCAGCAGTTCTCAGGGGAGTGGTAATCAGCCCCAGCATTTT
>-|TRBD1|TRBJ2-7|TRBV29-1
CSVEARQGYEQYF
TGCAGCGTTGAAGCTAGACAGGGCTACGAGCAGTACTTC
>few|-|TRBJ1-1|TRBV24-1
CATSAGGNTEAFF
TGTGCCACGAGCGCGGGAGGGAACACTGAAGCTTTCTTT
>-|-|TRBJ2-3|TRBV2
CASSEHREGTDTQYF
TGTGCCAGCAGTGAACACAGGGAGGGTACAGATACGCAGTATTTT
>-|-|TRBJ1-2|TRBV2
CASRDPGGYGYTF
TGTGCCAGCAGGGACCCGGGGGGCTATGGCTACACCTTC
>-|TRBD2|TRBJ2-5|TRBV7-2
CASAGGYQETQYF
TGTGCCAGCGCGGGGGGGTACCAAGAGACCCAGTACTTC
>-|TRBD1|TRBJ2-7|TRBV30
CAWSQGQGLNF
TGTGCCTGGAGCCAGGGACAGGGGTTAAACTTC
>many|-|TRBJ2-1|TRBV7-3
CASSSYNGWQFF
TGTGCCAGCAGCTCGTACAATGGTTGGCAGTTCTTC